This T cell receptor (beta chain) is from a study of neoadjuvant anti-PD-1 for oral cavity cancer. About the study: Around day 43, patients without progression received a fourth nivolumab dose before surgery.

This sample's time point: after neoadjuvant nivolumab, at surgical resection. These newly diagnosed stage II-IVA oral cavity squamous cell carcinoma patients had no prior systemic or radiation treatment. Patients had HPV-negative, locally advanced oral cavity squamous cell carcinoma. The sample holds one count of this clone. Blood libraries mostly used around 510 ng genomic DNA, six replicates each. Here immunoSEQ multiplex PCR was the method, and the copy in TCRdb shows in-frame clones only, minus some. Here the sample spans 63,000 or so clones, 80% to 90% being singletons. The CDR3 extends over 13 amino acids. Trimming stripped 7 bases from V and 7 bases from J, with 14 bases between. Germline CDR1 is MGHDK and CDR2 is SYGVNS.

The sequenced sample was PBMCs, obtained after nivolumab (anti-PD-1) treatment. The chain joins TRBV25-1 to TRBJ1-5, with D tentatively TRBD1 (6 bases). The TCR sequence derives from a person aged 35-79 years with oral cavity squamous cell carcinoma. The CDR3 sequence is CASIDRWGQPQHF. CDR3 bases: TGTGCCAGCATAGACAGGTGGGGCCAGCCCCAGCATTTT.